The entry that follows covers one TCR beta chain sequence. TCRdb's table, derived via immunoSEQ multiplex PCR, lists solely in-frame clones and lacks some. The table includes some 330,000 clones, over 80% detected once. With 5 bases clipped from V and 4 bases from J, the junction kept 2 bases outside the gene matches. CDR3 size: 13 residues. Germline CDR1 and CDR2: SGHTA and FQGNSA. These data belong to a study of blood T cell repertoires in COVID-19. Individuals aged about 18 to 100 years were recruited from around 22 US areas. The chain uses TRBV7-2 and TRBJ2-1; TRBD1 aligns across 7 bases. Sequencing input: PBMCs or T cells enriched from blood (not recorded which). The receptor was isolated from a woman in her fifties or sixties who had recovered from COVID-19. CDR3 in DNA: TGTGCCAGCAGCCGGACAGGATACAATGAGCAGTTCTTC. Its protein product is CASSRTGYNEQFF.